This T cell receptor beta chain was retrieved from a study of T cells expressing NK-cell markers. Looking at the study overall: Sorted CD3+CD56+NKG2C+, CD3+CD56+NKG2C- and CD3+CD56-NKG2C+ T cells provided the TCR beta repertoires. Seven donors tested HCMV-seropositive and one tested seronegative among the eight sequenced. Study conclusions and caveats: For about six donors, the dominant NKG2C+ clonotypes made up about 1.0-8% of their CD8+ T cells.

Concerning this clonotype itself: The antigen is undetermined.

TCRdb re-called the 5' RACE reads, yielding one record per CDR3 amino acid sequence without DNA. Recorded for this sample: about 260,000 distinct CDR3 sequences. The CDR3 has 14 residues. The receptor comes from a woman aged 18 to 75 in good health. The rearrangement links TRBV12-3 or TRBV12-4 to TRBJ2-7; TCRdb calls TRBD2, which cannot be checked without DNA. The material sequenced was blood T cells: a sorted CD56 or NKG2C T cell subset, CD4+ or CD8+ T cells, or bulk PBMC T cells (not recorded which). The CDR3 here is CATGLAGTSYEQYF.